The clone carrying this TCR beta chain has just a few counts. Its antigen is not known. This specimen comes from a study of response to subunit inactivated influenza vaccine. Study-wide results and caveats: T cells newly recruited by each seasonal influenza vaccination are few, the authors suggested.

TCRdb fed the RT-PCR reads into MiXCR, producing one record per CDR3 protein. Of 500,000 to 650,000 distinct CDR3 sequences listed, approximately 7.7% are singletons. The germline CDR1 and CDR2 sequences are DFQATT and SNEGSKA (reference sequence). Deletions cut 5 bases from V and 0 bases from J, with 15 bases between. The CDR3 totals 15 residues. This chain links TRBV20-1 with TRBJ2-3; possible D gene TRBD2, 7 bases. The sample was PBMCs from blood, taken roughly 24 months after vaccination. This clonotype was obtained from a man between 45 and 75 years old who received an inactivated influenza vaccine. This CDR3 reads CSAGGGAPSTDTQYF. The CDR3, as DNA: TGCAGTGCTGGTGGGGGGGCACCTAGCACAGATACGCAGTATTTT.